This record looks at one T cell receptor beta chain sequence and its context. Its antigen remains unknown. At one of its ends the junction is not consistent with the germline gene, which may arise from a read error. The sample carries other DNA sequences with the same CDR3. Primers: 60 Vbeta forward and 13 Jbeta reverse. TCRdb's table, derived via immunoSEQ multiplex PCR, lists solely in-frame clones and lacks some. This table holds about 100,000 clones, around 73% found once. The sample originates from a study of cytomegalovirus exposure and HLA in healthy donors. Study observations and caveats: By a later analysis, the bulk of CMV-associated TCR beta chains appeared HLA-restricted. More clonal expansion characterized HLA-associated TCR beta chains than equally common others in a later analysis. When the data were analyzed later, several of the most significant clusters appeared to be linked to common viral pathogens.

The TCR sequence derives from a young man in good health and CMV-seronegative. The sequencing sample was made of PBMCs.

As DNA, the CDR3 is TGCGCTAGCAGCCAAGATGCCAGGGACAGGGACAACTATGGCTACACCTTC. It encodes CASSQDARDRDNYGYTF. The chain has TRBV4-1 and TRBJ1-2, with 9 bases lining up with TRBD1. The CDR3 totals 17 residues. The V gene's germline CDR1 is MGHRA and CDR2 YSYEKL.